This TCR beta chain was recorded in a study of cytomegalovirus exposure and HLA in healthy donors. About the research overall: Among fewer than 500 genotyped donors, more than 65% fell in the Caucasian-associated ancestry cluster.

A note on this clone: Its antigen remains unidentified.

The primer mix had 60 Vbeta and 13 Jbeta primers. Here immunoSEQ multiplex PCR was the method, and the copy in TCRdb shows in-frame clones only, minus some. The table lists 100,000 to 150,000 clones, around two thirds of them singletons. Whole-study findings and limits: A few CMV-associated chains were confirmed in vitro to be specific for CMV antigens. The study put under 200 TCR beta chains on its list as cytomegalovirus-associated.

The specimen sequenced was PBMCs. The sequence came from a human donor in good health.

CDR3: CASSVGQGVPSTDTQYF. The CDR3 bases are TGTGCCAGCAGCGTGGGACAGGGGGTTCCTAGCACAGATACGCAGTATTTT. V usage is TRBV7-9 and J usage is TRBJ2-3; 11 bases are shared with TRBD1. The CDR3 runs 17 residues. Germline values: CDR1 SEHNR, CDR2 FQNEAQ (reference sequence). The J segment lost 0 bases and the V segment lost 5 bases, leaving 7 bases of the junction unmatched.